This is a list of T cell receptor beta chains from one sample in a study of T cell repertoires in cytomegalovirus infection. TCRdb ran MiXCR on the reads and lists one entry per CDR3 protein. Among around 120,000 distinct CDR3 sequences listed, approximately 8.8% were seen once. Sequencing was performed on PBMCs. All receptors come from a human donor in good health (CMV status not recorded). Some clones in this sample may be carry-over from other donors' samples. Each CDR3 is given with its conserved first and last residue. A D gene is named only where the DNA matches it firmly. The listing skips clone size in some rows; elsewhere it reads once, few, many or a size class.

d_gene | j_gene | abundance | v_gene | CDR3nt | CDR3aa
TRBD2 | TRBJ2-2 | many | TRBV7-2 | TGTGCCAGCAGCTTACAAGCGGGGGTTCCCTTTACCGGGGAGCTGTTTTTT | CASSLQAGVPFTGELFF
TRBD1 | TRBJ1-1 | many | TRBV11-2 | TGTGCCAGCAGAACTCAGGGGGCCGTCGACACTGAAGCTTTCTTT | CASRTQGAVDTEAFF
. | TRBJ1-2 | . | TRBV29-1 | TGCAGCGTTCAGGGAAGTCTTTACGGCTACACCTTC | CSVQGSLYGYTF
. | TRBJ2-1 | . | TRBV29-1 | TGCAGCGTATGGCGCGGAAGCTCCTACAATGAGCAGTTCTTC | CSVWRGSSYNEQFF
. | TRBJ2-7 | . | TRBV7-6 | TGTGCCAGCAGCCAGTCTCAGGGTAGGCACGAGCAGTACTTC | CASSQSQGRHEQYF
. | TRBJ2-1 | many | TRBV7-2 | TGTGCCAGCAGCTCGTTAAGGACAGATTACAATGAGCAGTTCTTC | CASSSLRTDYNEQFF
. | TRBJ1-2 | . | TRBV19 | TGTGCCAGTAGTAGGGACGGCGGACCTAACTATGGCTACACCTTC | CASSRDGGPNYGYTF
. | TRBJ1-2 | many | TRBV7-2 | TGTGCCAGCAGCATCGATGACTCCGGCTACACCTTC | CASSIDDSGYTF
TRBD2 | TRBJ2-3 | . | TRBV20-1 | TGCAGTGCGATTAGCGGGGGGGCCTTGGATACGCAGTATTTT | CSAISGGALDTQYF
. | TRBJ1-2 | many | TRBV7-2 | TGTGCCAGCAGCGTAGCGGTAGGGGGGGGCAACGGCTACACCTTC | CASSVAVGGGNGYTF
. | TRBJ2-1 | . | TRBV20-1 | TGCAGTGCTAGAGCACTTCCAGTCGGCGATGAGCAGTTCTTC | CSARALPVGDEQFF
. | TRBJ1-4 | many | TRBV20-1 | TGCAGTGCTAGACCAGTTGCAACTAATGAAAAACTGTTTTTT | CSARPVATNEKLFF
. | TRBJ1-4 | . | TRBV28 | TGTGCCAGCAGTACCCGACAGGCTGGGGGGGAAAAACTGTTTTTT | CASSTRQAGGEKLFF
TRBD1 | TRBJ2-3 | many | TRBV7-9 | TGTGCCAGCAGCTTAAGACCCGGACAGGGCCCTAGCACAGATACGCAGTATTTT | CASSLRPGQGPSTDTQYF
. | TRBJ1-3 | many | TRBV11-2 | TGTGCCAGCAGCTTGGGTGGCGCTGTCTCTGGAAACACCATATATTTT | CASSLGGAVSGNTIYF
. | TRBJ1-6 | many | TRBV2 | TGTGCCAGCGCGACCGCTAGGGTGGGTTCACCCCTCCACTTT | CASATARVGSPLHF
TRBD2 | TRBJ2-7 | . | TRBV27 | TGTGCCAGCAGTTTATTCCTAGTGGGGGGGAGCTACGAGCAGTACTTC | CASSLFLVGGSYEQYF
TRBD2 | TRBJ2-3 | few | TRBV20-1 | TGCAGTGCTCGGGATCTAGCGGGGGGCGCAGATACGCAGTATTTT | CSARDLAGGADTQYF
. | TRBJ1-2 | many | TRBV7-9 | TGTGCCAGCAGCCCTAACGGCCTCAAGGGCTACACCTTC | CASSPNGLKGYTF
. | TRBJ2-1 | many | TRBV7-9 | TGTGCCAGCAGCTTGGTGATGAGGAACAATGAGCAGTTCTTC | CASSLVMRNNEQFF
. | TRBJ2-2 | many | TRBV19 | TGTGCCAGTAGCAATACCGGGACAACAAATACCGGGGAGCTGTTTTTT | CASSNTGTTNTGELFF
TRBD2 | TRBJ2-5 | few | TRBV20-1 | TGCAGTGCTAGAAGCCTAGCGGTGGACGAGACCCAGTACTTC | CSARSLAVDETQYF
. | TRBJ1-2 | few | TRBV6-5 | TGTGCCAGCAGTACTTCCCAGGGGCGCTACTATGGCTACACCTTC | CASSTSQGRYYGYTF
TRBD2 | TRBJ2-7 | many | TRBV7-2 | TGTGCCAGCAATCAAGCGGGGGCCTACGAGCAGTACTTC | CASNQAGAYEQYF
. | TRBJ1-1 | few | TRBV10-3 | TGTGCCACACAACAGGGTTTAGAGACTGAAGCTTTCTTT | CATQQGLETEAFF
. | TRBJ1-1 | . | TRBV18 | TGTGCCAGCTCAACACTTACTGAAGCTTTCTTT | CASSTLTEAFF
. | TRBJ1-4 | many | TRBV20-1 | TGCAGTGCTGAAACGACAACTAATGAAAAACTGTTTTTT | CSAETTTNEKLFF
. | TRBJ2-4 | . | TRBV4-2 | TGTGCCAGCAGCCAGACAGAGTCGACTTTAGCCAAAAACATTCAGTACTTC | CASSQTESTLAKNIQYF
. | TRBJ1-3 | many | TRBV7-8 | TGTGCCAGCAGCTTAGGAAGGTTCTCCGGAAACACCATATATTTT | CASSLGRFSGNTIYF
TRBD2 | TRBJ2-5 | many | TRBV7-2 | TGTGCCAGCAGCTTAGGGCGGGGGGTAATAGAGGGAGAGACCCAGTACTTC | CASSLGRGVIEGETQYF
TRBD2 | TRBJ2-2 | many | TRBV7-2 | TGTGCCAGCAGCCCAGGACTAGCGGGGCCCGGGGAGCTGTTTTTT | CASSPGLAGPGELFF
. | TRBJ2-1 | few | TRBV20-1 | TGCAGTGCTAGAGACGGGGGCCGGGGATTTGAGCAGTTCTTC | CSARDGGRGFEQFF
. | TRBJ1-6 | . | TRBV20-1 | TGCAGTGCTAGAGTAGCCCTCGGGATACAGGGTTCACCCCTCCACTTT | CSARVALGIQGSPLHF
TRBD1 | TRBJ2-1 | . | TRBV2 | TGTGCCAGCAGTGTCCAGGGGGTAAATGAGCAGTTCTTC | CASSVQGVNEQFF
. | TRBJ2-1 | many | TRBV28 | TGTGCCAGCAGTTTCTCCTACAATGAGCAGTTCTTC | CASSFSYNEQFF
. | TRBJ1-2 | . | TRBV12-3/TRBV12-4 | TGTGCCAGCAGTTTAAACGAGTGGACGGCGGGCTACACCTTC | CASSLNEWTAGYTF
TRBD1 | TRBJ1-1 | many | TRBV12-3/TRBV12-4 | TGTGCCAGCAGTCCTGTAGCAGGGGGGAACACTGAAGCTTTCTTT | CASSPVAGGNTEAFF
TRBD2 | TRBJ2-5 | . | TRBV19 | TGTGCCAGTAGTATAGACGTCGCGGGGGGGCCGGAGACCCAGTACTTC | CASSIDVAGGPETQYF
. | TRBJ2-6 | . | TRBV18 | TGTGCCAGCTCACCGGGGGATGGGGCCAACGTCCTGACTTTC | CASSPGDGANVLTF
. | TRBJ2-2 | few | TRBV20-1 | TGCAGTGCTAGAGAGGACTCGACAAACACCGGGGAGCTGTTTTTT | CSAREDSTNTGELFF
. | TRBJ2-3 | many | TRBV20-1 | TGCAGTGCTAGAGATGAGGGGCGTAGCACAGATACGCAGTATTTT | CSARDEGRSTDTQYF
. | TRBJ2-1 | . | TRBV19 | TGTGCCAGTAGTATGGGGGACCCCGGCGATGAGCAGTTCTTC | CASSMGDPGDEQFF
. | TRBJ2-5 | . | TRBV28 | TGTGCCAGCAGTTCTCCGGCCCACGAATCCCTACAAGAGACCCAGTACTTC | CASSSPAHESLQETQYF
. | TRBJ2-5 | many | TRBV28 | TGTGCCAGCAGTTTATGGCGCCCTCTTGAAACAGGGAAAGAGACCCAGTACTTC | CASSLWRPLETGKETQYF
TRBD1 | TRBJ1-6 | few | TRBV20-1 | TGCAGTGCTAGAGTGACAGGGAGCTCCTATAATTCACCCCTCCACTTT | CSARVTGSSYNSPLHF
TRBD2 | TRBJ2-3 | many | TRBV12-3/TRBV12-4 | TGTGCCAGCAGACCTACTAGCGGTAGCACAGATACGCAGTATTTT | CASRPTSGSTDTQYF
TRBD1 | TRBJ1-1 | . | TRBV29-1 | TGCAGCGAAAGACAGGGTAGAAACACTGAAGCTTTCTTT | CSERQGRNTEAFF
. | TRBJ2-2 | many | TRBV11-1 | TGTGCCAGCAGCTTGGAGGAACAGAGGAACACCGGGGAGCTGTTTTTT | CASSLEEQRNTGELFF
. | TRBJ1-5 | many | TRBV19 | TGTGCCAGTAGTATAAGGGTTTTGGGCAATCAGCCCCAGCATTTT | CASSIRVLGNQPQHF
TRBD2 | TRBJ2-1 | many | TRBV7-2 | TGTGCCAGCAGCTTAGTGAGGGCGGGGGGTAGGAATGAGCAGTTCTTC | CASSLVRAGGRNEQFF
TRBD2 | TRBJ2-5 | many | TRBV19 | TGTGCCAGTAGTCTGCGCGGGGGAGCCCCAGAGACCCAGTACTTC | CASSLRGGAPETQYF
TRBD1 | TRBJ2-7 | many | TRBV28 | TGTGCCAGCATCCCCCCCCGGGACAGGGGCGCCTACGAGCAGTACTTC | CASIPPRDRGAYEQYF
. | TRBJ1-6 | . | TRBV9 | TGTGCCAGCAGCGTGACTGACTCCTATAATTCACCCCTCCACTTT | CASSVTDSYNSPLHF
. | TRBJ1-2 | many | TRBV12-3/TRBV12-4 | TGTGCCAGCAGTTTCGGGGGATCGGGGGGCTACACCTTC | CASSFGGSGGYTF
. | TRBJ1-1 | many | TRBV28 | TGTGCCAGCAGTACCGGGACAACGAACACTGAAGCTTTCTTT | CASSTGTTNTEAFF